This T cell receptor (beta chain) was retrieved from a study of cytomegalovirus exposure and HLA in healthy donors. Study findings and constraints: Available immune exposure information was restricted to CMV serostatus only. The authors enumerated 150 to 200 TCR beta chains as linked to cytomegalovirus.

A multiplex PCR was run with 60 Vbeta primers and 13 Jbeta primers. TCRdb keeps only in-frame clones here, not all; method: immunoSEQ multiplex PCR. The sample lists 180,000 or so clones; 75% to 80% were seen once. V shed 0 bases and J 0 bases; nucleotides not matched to a gene: 5. The CDR3 totals 16 residues. Germline lookup yields CDR1 SGHVS and CDR2 FQNEAQ. As for this clone: Its antigen remains unknown.

The receptor was isolated from a man aged 45 to 65 in good health and CMV-seropositive. The V gene is TRBV7-8, the J gene TRBJ2-7; 7 nucleotides match TRBD2. The sample taken for sequencing was PBMCs. DNA for the CDR3: TGTGCCAGCAGCTTAGCGGGGGGGTTGGGCTCCTACGAGCAGTACTTC. It translates to CASSLAGGLGSYEQYF.